This TCR beta chain comes out of a study of blood T cell repertoires in COVID-19. Overall study context: In each case, the material was cDNA or gDNA derived from T cells, B-cell-depleted T cells, or PBMCs.

Clones were read by immunoSEQ multiplex PCR, and TCRdb kept only the in-frame ones, dropping some. The sample gives hundreds of thousands of clones, approximately 90% of which show up once; over 1.5% is in the top ten. Self-reported history from a screening survey and questionnaire set each donor's cohort. The recovered donors of Cohort 3 showed two negative PCRs, clearance, or symptom resolution. The sequencing input was PBMCs or T cells enriched from blood (not recorded which). This clonotype originated in a man aged 35 to 55 who had recovered from COVID-19.

The CDR3 nucleotides read TGCGCCAGCAGCTTAGGTTGGGAGAATCAGCCCCAGCATTTT. This translates into CASSLGWENQPQHF. The chain is built from TRBV5-1 and TRBJ1-5, with D unresolved. CDR1 SGHRS and CDR2 YFSETQ come from the germline V gene. CDR3 length equals 14 residues. The V and J ends lost 2 bases and 4 bases respectively, with 10 bases between them.